Listed below are T cell receptor beta chains from one sample, sequenced in a study of blood T cell repertoires in COVID-19. Profiled with immunoSEQ multiplex PCR; TCRdb holds only in-frame clones, not every one. The table lists about 76,000 clones, more than 75% of them singletons. Input material: peripheral blood. The receptor source for this set is a human donor in a cohort sampled during active COVID-19. The CDR3 runs from the conserved cysteine through the conserved F or W. The D gene is left open where the match is weak.

j_call d_call cdr3_length v_call cdr3_aa
TRBJ1-4 . 16 TRBV7-9 CASSLAQTATNEKLFF
TRBJ2-3 TRBD1 19 TRBV9 CASTAPGQGEWGEVNTQYF
TRBJ1-5 TRBD1 17 TRBV5-4 CASSLRDRWRGRQPQHF
TRBJ2-1 TRBD2 17 TRBV5-1 CASSFGLLAGVYNEQFF
TRBJ2-7 TRBD1 14 TRBV11-1 CASNDRGPSVEQYF
TRBJ1-1 . 12 TRBV24-1 CATSDSGAEAFF
TRBJ2-5 TRBD2 12 TRBV6-6 CASNRGSETQYF
TRBJ1-1 . 12 TRBV19 CASSISGNEAFF
TRBJ1-1 TRBD1 15 TRBV6-5 CASRRGRGVVTQAFF
TRBJ1-2 . 15 TRBV21-1 CASNGREEEGYGYTF
TRBJ2-5 . 15 TRBV18 CASSPTLIGGETQYF
TRBJ2-3 . 15 TRBV7-9 CASSLGGSVTDTQYF
TRBJ2-7 . 11 TRBV2 CASSQTYEQYF
TRBJ2-2 TRBD1 15 TRBV27 CASSLGTANTGELFF
TRBJ1-1 . 14 TRBV5-4 CASSLAGQDPEAFF
TRBJ2-7 . 15 TRBV7-2 CASSLVQGTSYEQYF
TRBJ2-5 TRBD2 17 TRBV9 CASSVGLSGGIQETQYF
TRBJ2-5 . 14 TRBV6-5 CASRRGGGGETQYF
TRBJ1-2 TRBD1 15 TRBV7-2 CASSSNLGQLYGYTF
TRBJ2-1 . 13 TRBV19 CASSMTGWNEQFF
TRBJ1-5 . 13 TRBV28 CASKEQFNQPQHF
TRBJ2-1 . 11 TRBV14 CASRHTGRQFF
TRBJ2-3 TRBD1 16 TRBV24-1 CATSVGTAKNTDTQYF
TRBJ2-1 TRBD2 13 TRBV6-5 CASRTSAFGEQFF
TRBJ1-3 . 15 TRBV30 CAWSGGESSGNTIYF
TRBJ2-4 . 16 TRBV6-4 CASSRISPGPQNIQYF
TRBJ1-2 . 14 TRBV6-5 CASSPRQESPGYTF
TRBJ1-4 . 18 TRBV5-1 CASSFMGAGELRNEKLFF
TRBJ2-7 . 15 TRBV30 CAWRSAGDNHHEQYF
TRBJ1-2 TRBD1 15 TRBV6-1 CASSDPGQGNYGYTF
TRBJ2-1 TRBD2 15 TRBV16 CASSQSSGIGGEQFF